The 7 T cell receptor beta chains presented below share a single source sample, sequenced in a study of blood T cell repertoires in COVID-19. Sequencing was performed with immunoSEQ multiplex PCR; in TCRdb, only in-frame clones are kept and a portion is missing. The sample holds about 34,000 clones, less than 95% seen once. The sample comprised peripheral blood. The receptor set was obtained from an elderly man with acute or convalescent COVID-19.

This sequence joins TRBV5-1 and TRBJ1-1, with D perhaps matching TRBD1 (5 bases). CDR1 is SGHRS and CDR2 is YFSETQ in the germline V gene. Between the trimmed V and J ends, which lost 4 bases and 0 bases, there was a span of 7 bases. CDR3 length: 13 amino acids. The CDR3 DNA sequence: TGCGCCAGCAGCCAACAGGTGAACACTGAAGCTTTCTTT. Protein product: CASSQQVNTEAFF.

V gene TRBV3-1 (or the pseudogene TRBV3-2) combines with J gene TRBJ1-1, with a possible D match to TRBD1 (6 bases). This CDR3 spans 14 amino acids. Germline CDR1 LGHDT, CDR2 YNNKEL (reference sequence). The V end lost 3 bases, the J end lost 8 bases, and 16 bases lay between the germline ends. CDR3 DNA: TGTGCCAGCAGCCATCAAAGTCGGGACAAAGAAGCTTTCTTT. This translates into CASSHQSRDKEAFF.

This clone was detected only once. The chain employs TRBV30 and TRBJ1-2; D unclear. The CDR3 extends over 12 amino acids. Germline V lookup: CDR1 GTSNPN, CDR2 SVGIG (reference sequence). V gave up 4 bases and J gave up 8 bases, with 14 bases separating them. CDR3 protein: CAWTLGEGGYTF. CDR3 nucleotides: TGTGCCTGGACCCTGGGAGAGGGCGGCTACACCTTC.

The CDR3 here is CASSPRRDSYEQYF. CDR3 bases: TGTGCCAGCTCACCCCGGAGGGACTCCTACGAGCAGTACTTC. This chain joins TRBV18 and TRBJ2-7; perhaps TRBD2 as D (6 bases). Germline values: CDR1 KGHSH, CDR2 LQKENI. CDR3 size: 14 residues. V was clipped by 3 bases and J by 0 bases, with 9 bases between them.

This chain links TRBV28 with TRBJ1-1, with D perhaps matching TRBD1 (6 bases). V lost 3 bases and J 4 bases, leaving 15 bases between the germline ends. The CDR3 totals 15 residues. CDR1 and CDR2 (germline): MDHEN, SYDVKM. This chain's CDR3 is CASSLGSGAITEAFF. The CDR3 nucleotides are TGTGCCAGCAGTTTGGGGTCAGGGGCTATCACTGAAGCTTTCTTT.

The chain combines TRBV4-2 with TRBJ2-5; 11 bases line up with TRBD1. The V gene's germline CDR1 is LGHNA and CDR2 YNFKEQ. Trimming removed 1 base from V and 4 bases from J; junction bases left unmatched: 5. This CDR3 region has 16 residues. CDR3 sequence: CASSQADRGRLETQYF. CDR3 bases: TGTGCCAGCAGCCAAGCGGACAGGGGGCGCTTAGAGACCCAGTACTTC.

J is TRBJ1-2 and V is TRBV18, with a possible D match to TRBD1 (5 bases). V shed 2 bases and J shed 4 bases, with 11 bases lying between them. Germline values: CDR1 KGHSH, CDR2 LQKENI. This CDR3 contains 14 residues. CDR3 nucleotides: TGTGCCAGCTCACCAGAGGGACTTTCCTATGGCTACACCTTC. It translates to CASSPEGLSYGYTF.